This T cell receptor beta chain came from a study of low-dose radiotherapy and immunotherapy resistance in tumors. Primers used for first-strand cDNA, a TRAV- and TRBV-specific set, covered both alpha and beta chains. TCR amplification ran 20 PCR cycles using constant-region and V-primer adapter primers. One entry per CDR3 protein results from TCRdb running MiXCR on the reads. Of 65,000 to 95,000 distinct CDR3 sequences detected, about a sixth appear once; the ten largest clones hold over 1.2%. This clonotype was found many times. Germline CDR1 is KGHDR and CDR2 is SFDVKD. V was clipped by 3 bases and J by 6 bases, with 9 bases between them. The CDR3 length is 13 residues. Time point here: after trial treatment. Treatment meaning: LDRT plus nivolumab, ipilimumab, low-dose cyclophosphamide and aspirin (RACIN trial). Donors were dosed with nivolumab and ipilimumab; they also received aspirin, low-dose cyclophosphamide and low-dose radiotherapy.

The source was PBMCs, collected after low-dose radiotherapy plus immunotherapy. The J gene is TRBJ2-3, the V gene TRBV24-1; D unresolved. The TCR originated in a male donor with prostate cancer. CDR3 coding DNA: TGTGCCACCAGTGATGTCGGGCCGGATACGCAGTATTTT. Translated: CATSDVGPDTQYF.